This entry lists 25 T cell receptor beta chains sequenced from one sample in a study of T cell changes during pregnancy in multiple sclerosis. Repertoires were generated with immunoSEQ multiplex PCR, while TCRdb's copy carries only in-frame clones and drops some. The top ten hold about a tenth of the sample, which has approximately 50,000 clones, approximately 91% seen once. This material consisted of CD8+ T cells from peripheral blood mononuclear cells, taken after pregnancy. The receptors were sampled from a female donor with multiple sclerosis, enrolled in a pregnancy study.

V and J are TRBV19 and TRBJ2-1; tentative D call: TRBD1 (6 bases). The V and J ends lost 5 bases and 0 bases respectively, with 11 bases between them. Germline lookup yields CDR1 LNHDA and CDR2 SQIVND (reference sequence). CDR3 length: 15 residues. Here the CDR3 DNA reads TGTGCCAGTAGTGATACAGGGAGCTCCTACAATGAGCAGTTCTTC. Its translation: CASSDTGSSYNEQFF.

The chain combines TRBV11-3 with TRBJ1-1; 7 bases agree with TRBD1. The germline V gene has CDR1 SGHNT and CDR2 YENEEA. V lost 5 bases, J lost 12 bases, and 9 bases stayed unmatched. This CDR3 spans 12 amino acids. DNA of the CDR3: TGTGCCAGCAGCGTCGGGGACAGTGAGACTTTCTTT. As protein: CASSVGDSETFF. Together with reference TRBV11-3 and TRBJ1-1, the CDR3 gives the full variable domain: EAGVVQSPRYKIIEKKQPVAFWCNPISGHNTLYWYLQNLGQGPELLIRYENEEAVDDSQLPKDRFSAERLKGVDSTLKIQPAELGDSAVYLCASSVGDSETFFGQGTRLTVV.

The chain couples TRBV7-8 to TRBJ1-3, with TRBD1 matching 10 bases. In germline, CDR1 is SGHVS, CDR2 FQNEAQ. The CDR3 has 19 residues. Trimming cost V 3 bases and J 0 bases; bases outside gene matches: 11. CDR3 amino acids: CASSLAGQGLKDSGNTIYF. The CDR3 DNA sequence: TGTGCCAGCAGCTTGGCGGGACAGGGGTTGAAAGACTCTGGAAACACCATATATTTT.

A single count supports this clone. This chain links TRBV6-5 with TRBJ2-1, with 7 bases fitting TRBD2. Trimming at V came to 4 bases and at J to 5 bases, leaving 2 bases not matched to a gene. The germline CDR1 and CDR2 sequences are MNHEY and SVGAGI. The CDR3 covers 13 residues. The CDR3 sequence: CASSSRGNNEQFF. In DNA, the CDR3 is TGTGCCAGCAGTTCGCGGGGGAACAATGAGCAGTTCTTC.

V gene TRBV5-6 combines with J gene TRBJ2-7; 8 bases match TRBD2. CDR1 is SGHDT, CDR2 YYEEEE, per germline. The ends lost 6 bases at V and 5 bases at J; junction bases unmatched: 4. The CDR3 has 12 residues. CDR3 sequence (DNA): TGTGCCAGCACCGTACTAGCGGACGAGCAGTACTTC. Its protein product is CASTVLADEQYF.

This chain uses TRBV7-6 with TRBJ1-4; TRBD1 aligns across 9 bases. V gave up 4 bases and J gave up 6 bases; unmatched junction bases: 12. Germline CDR1 and CDR2: SGHVS and FNYEAQ. This CDR3 comprises 17 residues. CDR3 nucleotides: TGTGCCAGCAGCTATACGGAAGGGACAGGGTTTGATGAAAAACTGTTTTTT. This codes for CASSYTEGTGFDEKLFF.

The table lists this clone with a few counts. The V call is TRBV27, the J call TRBJ2-1; TRBD1 aligns across 10 bases. CDR3 size: 13 residues. Germline V gene sequence: CDR1 MNHEY, CDR2 SMNVEV (reference sequence). Unmatched junction bases numbered 2, after V lost 6 bases and J lost 6 bases. CDR3 sequence: CASSGQGGNEQFF. The CDR3 DNA reads as TGTGCCAGCAGCGGACAGGGGGGCAATGAGCAGTTCTTC.

The chain carries TRBV29-1 and TRBJ2-5, with a weak D call TRBD2 (6 bases). The CDR3 totals 12 residues. Germline CDR1 SQVTM, CDR2 ANQGSEA. V lost 6 bases, J lost 3 bases, and 11 bases lay in between. CDR3 in DNA: TGCAGCGTGGCTGGGGGGAAAGAGACCCAGTACTTC. Protein product: CSVAGGKETQYF.

The chain is built from TRBV6-5 and TRBJ2-2; 9 positions match TRBD1. The V segment lost 5 bases and the J segment 7 bases; nucleotides outside the gene matches: 5. The CDR3 has 14 amino acids. Germline V gene lookup returns CDR1 MNHEY and CDR2 SVGAGI. The CDR3 spells CASSQTGGVGELFF. CDR3 sequence (DNA): TGTGCCAGCAGTCAAACAGGGGGCGTCGGGGAGCTGTTTTTT.

The J gene is TRBJ1-1, the V gene TRBV9; D not certain. Trimming stripped 0 bases from V and 5 bases from J, with 8 bases between. Germline CDR1 and CDR2: SGDLS and YYNGEE. This CDR3 comprises 13 residues. CDR3 loop: CASSVGSQTEAFF. The CDR3 DNA follows: TGTGCCAGCAGCGTAGGTAGTCAAACTGAAGCTTTCTTT.

The rearrangement joins TRBV11-2 to TRBJ1-5, with no clear D. With 4 bases removed from V and 0 bases from J, the gap between germline ends came to 7 bases. This CDR3 comprises 14 residues. Germline CDR1 and CDR2: SGHAT and FQNNGV. The CDR3 reads CASSYGYSNQPQHF. CDR3 coding DNA: TGTGCCAGCAGCTACGGTTATAGCAATCAGCCCCAGCATTTT.

The gene calls are TRBV7-9 and TRBJ2-5; 11 bases are shared with TRBD2. Germline V gene sequence: CDR1 SEHNR, CDR2 FQNEAQ (reference sequence). This CDR3 comprises 15 residues. Trimming took 5 bases from V and 2 from J; bases not matched to a gene: 4. The DNA of the CDR3 is TGTGCCAGCAGCGCGGGACTAGCGGAGCAAGAGACCCAGTACTTC. Its protein product is CASSAGLAEQETQYF.

CDR3 nucleotide sequence: TGTGCCAGCAGTTTATCAGAGAAAAACATTCAGTACTTC. This gives the protein CASSLSEKNIQYF. The rearrangement joins TRBV27 to TRBJ2-4; no definite D call. V lost 0 bases and J lost 4, with 4 bases in between. The CDR3 length is 13 residues. Germline assignment: CDR1 MNHEY and CDR2 SMNVEV (reference sequence).

The rearrangement joins TRBV2 to TRBJ2-5; 10 bases are shared with TRBD2. Germline lookup yields CDR1 SNHLY and CDR2 FYNNEI. V shed 5 bases and J 0 bases; nucleotides not matched to a gene: 3. There are 15 residues in the CDR3. For the CDR3, the DNA is TGTGCCAGCAGTAAGGGACTAGCGTACCAAGAGACCCAGTACTTC. It translates to CASSKGLAYQETQYF.

The gene calls are TRBV6-5 and TRBJ2-3; TRBD2 matches at 12 bases. Germline CDR1 is MNHEY and CDR2 is SVGAGI. Trimming cost V 4 bases and J 2 bases; bases outside gene matches: 1. CDR3 length: 15 amino acids. The DNA for the CDR3 is TGTGCCAGCAGTTGGACTAGCGGGGACACAGATACGCAGTATTTT. Protein: CASSWTSGDTDTQYF.

This CDR3 is CASQKGQGIPETQYF. Written as DNA, the CDR3 is TGTGCCAGCCAAAAAGGACAGGGAATTCCGGAGACCCAGTACTTC. V gene TRBV27 combines with J gene TRBJ2-5, with 8 bases that match TRBD1. This CDR3 is built from 15 residues. Trimming at V came to 8 bases and at J to 5 bases, leaving 13 bases not matched to a gene. In germline, CDR1 is MNHEY, CDR2 SMNVEV (reference sequence).

The rearrangement joins TRBV4-1 to TRBJ2-7, with 7 bases that match TRBD1. This CDR3 region has 14 residues. The germline CDR1 and CDR2 sequences are MGHRA and YSYEKL. J was trimmed by 3 bases and V by 4 bases; bases with no gene match: 6. The CDR3: CASSLEQGFYEQYF. CDR3 nucleotide sequence: TGCGCCAGCAGCCTAGAACAGGGGTTCTACGAGCAGTACTTC.

The genes are TRBV4-1 and TRBJ1-6, with 11 bases lining up with TRBD1. J gave up 2 bases and V 0 bases, and 15 bases lay outside the gene matches. The CDR3 is 22 residues long. Germline CDR1 MGHRA, CDR2 YSYEKL. CDR3 protein: CASSQDRRIGQGALTYNSPLHF. For the CDR3, the DNA is TGCGCCAGCAGCCAAGATAGGCGGATTGGACAGGGGGCGCTTACCTATAATTCACCCCTCCACTTT.

This chain connects TRBV6-1 to TRBJ2-7; tentatively, D is TRBD2 (6 bases). The V gene lost 2 bases and the J gene lost 2 bases, with 10 bases spanning the gap. CDR3 length equals 14 residues. Per germline, CDR1 MNHNS and CDR2 SASEGT. CDR3 bases: TGTGCCAGCAGTGAATTCGGGGGACCCTACGAGCAGTACTTC. Translation: CASSEFGGPYEQYF.

This clone has just a few counts. This sequence joins TRBV10-3 and TRBJ1-4; possibly TRBD1 for D (5 bases). V lost 11 bases to trimming and J lost 7 bases, with 17 bases between them. Germline assignment: CDR1 ENHRY and CDR2 SYGVKD. The CDR3 is 13 residues long. CDR3 nucleotide sequence: TGTGCCGGTGGGGGGGGAGGAGTTGAAAAACTGTTTTTT. Translating it yields CAGGGGGVEKLFF.

The chain recombines TRBV4-1 with TRBJ2-7; 7 nucleotides match TRBD2. In germline, CDR1 is MGHRA, CDR2 YSYEKL. V lost 4 bases, J lost 4 bases, and 10 bases stayed unmatched. This CDR3 contains 15 residues. CDR3 sequence (DNA): TGCGCCAGCAGCCCGTATGTTGGCGGGGGTTACGAGCAGTACTTC. Translating it yields CASSPYVGGGYEQYF.

This chain joins TRBV6-1 and TRBJ2-1; D may be TRBD1 (6 bases). Germline loops: CDR1 MNHNS, CDR2 SASEGT. The CDR3 consists of 12 residues. Trimming removed 10 bases at V and 2 bases at J, with 9 bases between. CDR3 protein: CANRDTYNEQFF. CDR3 coding DNA: TGTGCCAACAGGGACACCTACAATGAGCAGTTCTTC.

The rearrangement links TRBV15 to TRBJ1-4, with D possibly matching TRBD1 (5 bases). Trimming left V 5 bases short and J 5 bases short, with 12 bases between. Germline CDR1 reads LNHNV; CDR2 reads YYDKDF (reference sequence). The CDR3 totals 14 residues. CDR3 protein: CATSARVENEKLFF. CDR3 in DNA: TGTGCCACCAGCGCCAGGGTAGAGAATGAAAAACTGTTTTTT.

This clone was picked up one time. The V and J genes are TRBV7-8 and TRBJ2-7; D possibly corresponds to TRBD2 (7 bases). This CDR3 spans 18 amino acids. The V end lost 5 bases, the J end lost 0 bases, and 23 bases lay between the germline ends. Germline V gives CDR1 SGHVS, CDR2 FQNEAQ. In DNA, the CDR3 is TGTGCCAGCAGCGACCCCGGGGACACGGCGGGGGTCTCCTACGAGCAGTACTTC. Translated: CASSDPGDTAGVSYEQYF. The full variable domain, its missing parts supplied by reference TRBV7-8 and TRBJ2-7, is GAGVSQSPRYKVAKRGQDVALRCDPISGHVSLFWYQQALGQGPEFLTYFQNEAQLDKSGLPSDRFFAERPEGSVSTLKIQRTQQEDSAVYLCASSDPGDTAGVSYEQYFGPGTRLTVT.

This clone showed up just once. The gene calls are TRBV11-2 and TRBJ2-7; TRBD1 matches 10 bases. The CDR3 length is 15 residues. With V trimmed by 5 bases and J by 1 base, 5 bases remained unmatched. Germline lookup yields CDR1 SGHAT and CDR2 FQNNGV. Here the CDR3 DNA reads TGTGCCAGCAGCAACGACAGGGGGCGATCCTACGAGCAGTACTTC. It specifies CASSNDRGRSYEQYF.